Described below is a single T cell receptor beta chain sequence and its context. Its antigen is unidentified. The data derive from a study of T cells expressing NK-cell markers. Study details: Obtained from sorted CD3+CD56+NKG2C+, CD3+CD56+NKG2C- and CD3+CD56-NKG2C+ T cells were the TCR beta repertoires.

Findings and caveats of the study: NKG2C+ dominant clonotypes from several donors made up roughly 1.0-7.0% of CD8+ T cells.

The authors generated TCR beta cDNA through 5'RACE template switching with UMIs. TCRdb reprocessed the 5' RACE reads; each CDR3 protein has one entry and no DNA is given. The record lists about 160,000 distinct CDR3 sequences, of which the ten most abundant hold 20% to 25%. This clonotype was obtained from a man aged 18 to 70 in good health. Sequencing input: blood T cells: a sorted CD56 or NKG2C T cell subset, CD4+ or CD8+ T cells, or bulk PBMC T cells (not recorded which).

CDR3 residues: CASSLRDREVDEQFF. The chain employs TRBV7-3 and TRBJ2-1; TCRdb selects TRBD1, and the lack of DNA leaves this call unchecked. The CDR3 is 15 residues long. Germline CDR1 SGHTA, CDR2 FQGTGA.